The T cell receptor (beta chain) under discussion was sequenced for a study of preoperative IRX-2 immunotherapy in early breast cancer. Treatment specified: preoperative locoregional IRX-2 cytokine immunotherapy. Preoperative locoregional IRX-2 cytokine immunotherapy was tested in the phase Ib source study. Germline CDR1 is GTSNPN and CDR2 is SVGIG (reference sequence). CDR3 size: 15 residues. With 2 bases removed from V and 1 base from J, the gap between germline ends came to 14 bases. Here immunoSEQ multiplex PCR was the method, and the copy in TCRdb shows in-frame clones only, minus some. Among more than 20,000 clones listed, over 75% were seen once.

The source of this sequence is a human donor with breast cancer. This specimen was lymph node tissue, taken after IRX-2 immunotherapy. This sequence joins TRBV30 and TRBJ1-1; D unresolved. In DNA, the CDR3 is TGTGCCTGGAGTTCACTGGGCATAGGGAACACTGAAGCTTTCTTT. Protein: CAWSSLGIGNTEAFF.